This entry lists 13 T cell receptor beta chains sequenced from one sample in a study of vaccination and CD4 T cells after COVID-19. Treatment of the sample: roughly ten-day PBMC culture with coronavirus spike peptide pools or control peptides (ViraFEST assay). No antigens are known for them. The Oncomine TCR Beta short-read assay generated sequence data from the DNA of cultured CD4+ T cells. TCRdb itself ran the PCR reads through MiXCR, one entry per CDR3 protein. The sample consists of around 19,000 distinct CDR3 sequences, roughly two fifths of them appearing once. Sequencing was done on a sample of CD4+ T cells from blood, cultured in vitro. The source of these receptors is a human donor who had recovered from COVID-19.

The chain recombines TRBV28 with TRBJ1-2, with D tentatively TRBD1 (6 bases). CDR3 length: 13 amino acids. The V gene's germline CDR1 is MDHEN and CDR2 SYDVKM. The V and J ends lost 3 bases and 6 bases respectively, with 11 bases between them. CDR3 loop: CASSFSAGDGYTF. As DNA, the CDR3 is TGTGCCAGCAGTTTTTCGGCAGGGGATGGCTACACCTTC.

The V call is TRBV12-3 or TRBV12-4, the J call TRBJ2-3; the D is unclear. This CDR3 is built from 14 residues. Trimming left V 6 bases short and J 0 bases short, with 10 bases between. The CDR3 reads CASRSGPSTDTQYF. The CDR3 region has the DNA TGTGCCAGCAGGTCCGGGCCTAGCACAGATACGCAGTATTTT.

This chain links TRBV5-1 with TRBJ2-1, with D possibly matching TRBD2 (6 bases). Germline lookup yields CDR1 SGHRS and CDR2 YFSETQ. The length of the CDR3 is 14 residues. Trimming pared 0 bases from V and 9 bases from J, leaving 13 bases between. CDR3 sequence (DNA): TGCGCCAGCAGCTTGGGGCAGGGAGGAGGTGAGCAGTTCTTC. The encoded protein is CASSLGQGGGEQFF.

CDR3 nucleotides: TGTGCCAGCAGTCCCGGCCTGGGGGGTAGTCAGCCCCAGCATTTT. As protein: CASSPGLGGSQPQHF. The chain employs TRBV12-3 or TRBV12-4 and TRBJ1-5; TRBD1 is a possible D gene (5 bases). V was cut by 5 bases and J by 6 bases, with 17 bases left in between. The CDR3 is 15 amino acids.

The chain joins TRBV6-5 to TRBJ2-7; D is perhaps TRBD1 or TRBD2 (5 bases each). Germline lookup yields CDR1 MNHEY and CDR2 SVGAGI. With 0 bases removed from V and 5 bases from J, the gap between germline ends came to 5 bases. CDR3 length equals 12 residues. Here the CDR3 DNA reads TGTGCCAGCAGTTACTCGGGACACGAGCAGTACTTC. This translates into CASSYSGHEQYF.

The chain joins TRBV24-1 to TRBJ2-5, with a tentative D call TRBD1 (6 bases). The V gene's germline CDR1 is KGHDR and CDR2 SFDVKD. The germline V and J ends were trimmed by 3 bases and 0 bases, with 10 bases remaining between them. The CDR3 length is 15 residues. The CDR3 sequence is CATSDGGRDQETQYF. CDR3 in DNA: TGTGCCACCAGTGATGGGGGCAGGGACCAAGAGACCCAGTACTTC.

This sequence joins TRBV7-2 and TRBJ1-2, with unresolved D. The germline V gene encodes CDR1 SGHTA and CDR2 FQGNSA. V gave up 4 bases and J gave up 2 bases, with 8 bases separating them. This CDR3 region has 13 residues. This CDR3 is CASSSPPNYGYTF. Written as DNA, the CDR3 is TGTGCCAGCAGCTCCCCCCCGAACTATGGCTACACCTTC.

The gene calls are TRBV28 and TRBJ1-1; D is undetermined. The V gene lost 5 bases and the J gene lost 2 bases, with 9 bases spanning the gap. In germline, CDR1 is MDHEN, CDR2 SYDVKM. CDR3 length equals 13 residues. The CDR3 DNA is TGTGCCAGCAGTCCTACAAGAAACACTGAAGCTTTCTTT. It encodes CASSPTRNTEAFF.

V usage is TRBV2 and J usage is TRBJ1-2; 9 bases align to TRBD1. Trimming took 0 bases from V and 4 from J; bases not matched to a gene: 3. CDR1 is SNHLY, CDR2 FYNNEI, per germline. The CDR3 has 15 residues. The CDR3 DNA reads TGTGCCAGCAGTGAAGCAGAGACAGGGGGCTATGGCTACACCTTC. Translation: CASSEAETGGYGYTF.

This clonotype turned up a few times. The chain couples TRBV7-2 to TRBJ1-5; 7 bases match TRBD1. The CDR3 spans 16 residues. With V trimmed by 6 bases and J by 2 bases, 10 bases remained unmatched. Germline CDR1 is SGHTA and CDR2 is FQGNSA. The CDR3 protein is CASSHTGAFGNQPQHF. Written as DNA, the CDR3 is TGTGCCAGCAGTCATACAGGGGCTTTCGGCAATCAGCCCCAGCATTTT.

CDR3 bases: TGTGCCAGCAGTGAATCTGGGACATATAATTCACCCCTCCACTTT. Residues: CASSESGTYNSPLHF. The rearrangement links TRBV6-1 to TRBJ1-6; maybe TRBD1 (6 bases). This CDR3 has 15 residues. V lost 2 bases and J lost 4, with 9 bases in between. The germline CDR1 and CDR2 sequences are MNHNS and SASEGT.

The V gene is TRBV7-9, the J gene TRBJ2-5; 14 nucleotides align to TRBD2. J was trimmed by 4 bases and V by 4 bases; bases with no gene match: 8. CDR1 and CDR2 from the germline V gene are SEHNR and FQNEAQ (reference sequence). The CDR3 totals 17 residues. The CDR3 DNA reads as TGTGCCAGCAGCTACTTTTGGACTAGCGGGGGGCCAGAGACCCAGTACTTC. Amino acids: CASSYFWTSGGPETQYF.

The V and J genes are TRBV2 and TRBJ2-3; a possible D gene is TRBD2 (5 bases). Per the germline V gene, CDR1 is SNHLY and CDR2 is FYNNEI. The CDR3 totals 14 residues. The germline V and J ends were trimmed by 6 bases and 0 bases, with 10 bases remaining between them. CDR3 DNA: TGTGCCAGCAGATTCCTAGCCAGCACAGATACGCAGTATTTT. This translates into CASRFLASTDTQYF.